Sequencing of this T cell receptor (beta chain) was carried out in a study of cytomegalovirus exposure and HLA in healthy donors. Study-level background: Within an early data release were around 87 million unique TCRs drawn from HLA-typed donors. Overall study results and limits: Sequencing had likely introduced a cluster of highly shared sequence variants as an artifact. According to an earlier analysis, most TCR beta V segments yielded productive rearrangements about 87% or about 30% of the time. In most subjects, TCR beta sequences reportedly gave accurate predictions of HLA-A and HLA-B alleles.

A note on this clone: Antigen: not known.

The CDR3 covers 14 residues. Germline-derived CDR1 and CDR2 are MNHEY and SVGAGI. The V end was cut by 7 bases, the J end by 4 bases, with 17 bases between. It was with 60 Vbeta and 13 Jbeta primers that the PCR ran. Assay: immunoSEQ multiplex PCR; the TCRdb copy retains only in-frame clones and omits some. The repertoire holds around 44,000 clones, approximately 90% seen once, with about 8% in the top ten. The origin of this receptor is a woman between 35 and 50 years old in good health and CMV-seropositive. The sample comprised PBMCs. The chain joins TRBV6-5 to TRBJ2-7, with D possibly being TRBD1 (5 bases). The CDR3 loop is CASTKGHTGYEQYF. The CDR3 DNA reads as TGTGCCAGCACAAAGGGGCATACAGGATACGAGCAGTACTTC.